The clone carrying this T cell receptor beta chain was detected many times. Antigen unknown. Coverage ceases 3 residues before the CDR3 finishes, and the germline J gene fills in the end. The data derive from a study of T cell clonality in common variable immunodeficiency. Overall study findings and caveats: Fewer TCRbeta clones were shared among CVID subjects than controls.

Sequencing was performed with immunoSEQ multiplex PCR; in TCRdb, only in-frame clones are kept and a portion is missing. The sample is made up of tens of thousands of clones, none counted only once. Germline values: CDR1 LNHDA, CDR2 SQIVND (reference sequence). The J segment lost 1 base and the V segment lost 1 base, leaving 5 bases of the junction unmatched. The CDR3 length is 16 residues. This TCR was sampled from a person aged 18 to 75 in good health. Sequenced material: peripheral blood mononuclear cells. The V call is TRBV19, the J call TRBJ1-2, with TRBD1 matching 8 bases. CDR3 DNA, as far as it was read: TGTGCCAGTAGTATAGGCGGGACAGGAAATAACTATGGC. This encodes CASSIGGTGNNYG. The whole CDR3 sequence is CASSIGGTGNNYGYTF.